Sequencing of this T cell receptor (beta chain) was carried out in a study of cytomegalovirus exposure and HLA in healthy donors. The CDR3 contains 17 residues. Sequenced by immunoSEQ multiplex PCR; TCRdb stores in-frame clones only, minus some. The data hold about 97,000 clones, with about 95% observed a single time. Specimen: PBMCs. The TCR comes from a woman between 18 and 30 years old in good health and CMV-seronegative. This chain connects TRBV21-1 to TRBJ2-5; the D segment call TRBD1 is taken from the table without a DNA check. TRBV21-1 is listed as a pseudogene. As DNA, the CDR3 is TGTGCCAGCAGTTTCCCCGCCTGGACAGCCCATCAAGAGACCCAGTACTTC. This gives the protein CASSFPAWTAHQETQYF.